There are many counts of the clone carrying this TCR beta chain. This sample was included in a study of T cells in Graves' hyperthyroidism and ophthalmopathy. Germline CDR1 and CDR2: MDHEN and SYDVKM. The V and J ends lost 3 bases and 3 bases, in that order; junction bases with no gene match: 5. CDR3 length equals 14 residues. Amplified TCR beta CDR3 regions derived from RNA transcripts. HTBI primers were used for first-round RT-PCR of the TCR CDR3. TCRdb reprocessed the multiplex PCR reads via MiXCR and lists one record per CDR3 protein. The sample lists fewer than 700,000 distinct CDR3 sequences, 15% to 20% occurring once.

The TCR comes from a woman aged 18-29 years with Graves' ophthalmopathy. Sequencing was performed on blood. V is TRBV28 and J is TRBJ2-7; 7 nucleotides match TRBD2. For the CDR3, the DNA is TGTGCCAGCAGTTTCGCGGGAGTGGTCTACGAGCAGTACTTC. Translation: CASSFAGVVYEQYF.